This TCR beta chain was sequenced for a study of identical twins. The germline V gene has CDR1 SQVTM and CDR2 ANQGSEA. The CDR3 is 13 amino acids. The junction had 5 bases not matched to a gene; V was cut back by 6 bases and J by 1 base. Via MiXCR, TCRdb re-called the 5' RACE reads, giving one row per CDR3 protein. This sample has some 190,000 distinct CDR3 sequences, with 15% found just once. These sequences were also reported in another study, on T cells expressing NK-cell markers.

The receptor comes from a woman aged 18-30 years in good health. Sequencing input: CD8+ T cells sorted from blood. V is TRBV29-1 and J is TRBJ1-2, with TRBD1 matching over 7 bases. CDR3 in DNA: TGCAGCGTGAGGGACAGTAATAACTATGGCTACACCTTC. It specifies CSVRDSNNYGYTF.